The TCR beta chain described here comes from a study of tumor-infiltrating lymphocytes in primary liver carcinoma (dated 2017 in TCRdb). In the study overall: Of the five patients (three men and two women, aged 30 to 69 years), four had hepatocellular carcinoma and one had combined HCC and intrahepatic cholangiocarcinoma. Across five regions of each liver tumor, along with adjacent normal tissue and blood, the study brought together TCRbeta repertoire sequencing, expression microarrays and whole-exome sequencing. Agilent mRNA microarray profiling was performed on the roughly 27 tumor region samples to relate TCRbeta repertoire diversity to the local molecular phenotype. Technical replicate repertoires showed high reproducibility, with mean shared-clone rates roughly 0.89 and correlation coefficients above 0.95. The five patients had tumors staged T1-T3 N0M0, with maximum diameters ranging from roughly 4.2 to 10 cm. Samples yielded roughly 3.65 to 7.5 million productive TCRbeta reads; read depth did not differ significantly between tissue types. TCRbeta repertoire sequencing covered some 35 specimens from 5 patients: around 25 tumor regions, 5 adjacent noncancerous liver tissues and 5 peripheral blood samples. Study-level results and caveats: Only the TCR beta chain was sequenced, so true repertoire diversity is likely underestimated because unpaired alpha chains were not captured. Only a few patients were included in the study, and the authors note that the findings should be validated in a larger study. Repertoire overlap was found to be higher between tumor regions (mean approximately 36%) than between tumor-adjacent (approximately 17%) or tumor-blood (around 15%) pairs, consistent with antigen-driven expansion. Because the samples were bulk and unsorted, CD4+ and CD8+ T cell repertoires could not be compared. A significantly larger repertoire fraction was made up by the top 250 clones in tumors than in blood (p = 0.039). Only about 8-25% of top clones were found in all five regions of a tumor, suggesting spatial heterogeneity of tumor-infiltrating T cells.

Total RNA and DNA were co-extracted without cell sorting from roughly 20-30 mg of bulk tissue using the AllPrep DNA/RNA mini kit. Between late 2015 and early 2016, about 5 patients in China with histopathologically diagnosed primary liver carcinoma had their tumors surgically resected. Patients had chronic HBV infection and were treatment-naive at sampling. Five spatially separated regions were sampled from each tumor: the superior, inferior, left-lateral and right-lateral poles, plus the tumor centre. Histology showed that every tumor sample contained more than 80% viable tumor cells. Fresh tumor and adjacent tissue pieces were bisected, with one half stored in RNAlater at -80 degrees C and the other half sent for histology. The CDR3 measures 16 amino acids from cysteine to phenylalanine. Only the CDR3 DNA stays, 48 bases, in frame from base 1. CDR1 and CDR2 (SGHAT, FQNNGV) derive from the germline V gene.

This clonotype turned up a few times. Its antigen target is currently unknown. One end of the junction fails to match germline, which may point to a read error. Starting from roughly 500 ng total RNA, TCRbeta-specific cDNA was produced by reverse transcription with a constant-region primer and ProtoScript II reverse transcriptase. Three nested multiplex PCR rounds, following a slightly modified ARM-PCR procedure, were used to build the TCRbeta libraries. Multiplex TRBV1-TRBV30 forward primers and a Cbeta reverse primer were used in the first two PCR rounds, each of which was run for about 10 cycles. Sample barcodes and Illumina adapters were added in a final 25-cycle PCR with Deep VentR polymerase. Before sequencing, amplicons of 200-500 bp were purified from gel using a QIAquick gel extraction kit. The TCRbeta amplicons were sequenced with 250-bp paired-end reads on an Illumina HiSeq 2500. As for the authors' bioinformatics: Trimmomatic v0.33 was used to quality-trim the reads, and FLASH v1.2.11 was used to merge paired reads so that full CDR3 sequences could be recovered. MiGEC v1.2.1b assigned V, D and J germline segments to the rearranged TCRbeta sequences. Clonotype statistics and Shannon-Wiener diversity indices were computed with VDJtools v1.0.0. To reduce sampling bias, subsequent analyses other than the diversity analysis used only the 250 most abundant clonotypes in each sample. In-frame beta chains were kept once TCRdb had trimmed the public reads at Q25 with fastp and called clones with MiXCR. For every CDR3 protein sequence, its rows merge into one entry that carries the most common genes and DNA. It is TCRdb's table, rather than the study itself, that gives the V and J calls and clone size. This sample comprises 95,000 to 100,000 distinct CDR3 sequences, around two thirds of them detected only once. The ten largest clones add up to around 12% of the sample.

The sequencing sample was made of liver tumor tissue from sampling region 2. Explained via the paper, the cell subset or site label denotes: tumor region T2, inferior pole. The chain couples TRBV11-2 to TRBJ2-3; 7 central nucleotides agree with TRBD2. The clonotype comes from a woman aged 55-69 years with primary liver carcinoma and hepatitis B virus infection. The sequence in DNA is TGTGCCAGCAGCTATAGTGGGAGGGTCTACACATATACGCAGTATTTT. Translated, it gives CASSYSGRVYTYTQYF.